The 2 T cell receptor beta chains below come from one sample, sequenced in a study of identical twins. Each CDR3 protein gets one entry after TCRdb re-called the 5' RACE reads with MiXCR. The sample shows 400,000 to 500,000 distinct CDR3 sequences, 18% of them seen only once. Sequencing was carried out using naive T cells sorted from blood. These receptors were obtained from a man aged 50 or older in good health.

J is TRBJ1-3 and V is TRBV6-1; 8 nucleotides align to TRBD1. This CDR3 has 15 amino acids. Germline V gene data show CDR1 as MNHNS and CDR2 as SASEGT. The V and J ends lost 6 bases and 2 bases, in that order; junction bases with no gene match: 6. The CDR3 here is CASSTDRGPGNTIYF. DNA for the CDR3: TGTGCCAGCAGCACCGACAGGGGACCTGGAAACACCATATATTTT.

The chain is built from TRBV11-2 and TRBJ2-2, with 9 bases lining up with TRBD2. Losses at the gene ends were 9 bases for V and 5 bases for J; bases not matched to a gene: 7. Per germline, CDR1 SGHAT and CDR2 FQNNGV. There are 14 residues in the CDR3. The DNA of the CDR3 is TGTGCCAGTAGCGGGAGCATCGGTACCGGGGAGCTGTTTTTT. This gives the protein CASSGSIGTGELFF.